The rows below give T cell receptor beta chains drawn from one sample of a study of PD-1 blockade in classical Hodgkin lymphoma. Data came from immunoSEQ multiplex PCR; TCRdb stores just in-frame clones and leaves some out. The repertoire consists of some 8,900 clones, with 82% occurring once and the leading ten covering approximately 47%. Material: peripheral blood mononuclear cells (PBMCs), obtained before the fourth cycle of nivolumab. These receptors all come from a human donor with classical Hodgkin lymphoma. Each CDR3 is given with its conserved first and last residue. Each record gives: D gene, V gene, clone size, J gene, CDR3 length, CDR3 DNA, CDR3 protein. A D gene is named only where the DNA matches it firmly. Not all rows give a size; the values are once, few, many and, for expanded clones, a class.

d_call: NA
v_call: TRBV11-1
clone_size: NA
j_call: TRBJ2-5
cdr3_length: 17
cdr3_nt: TGTGCCAGCAGCCCCAGGTTGGGGGGGGCCCAACAAGAGACCCAGTACTTC
cdr3_aa: CASSPRLGGAQQETQYF

d_call: NA
v_call: TRBV2
clone_size: NA
j_call: TRBJ2-2
cdr3_length: 15
cdr3_nt: TGTGCCAGCACCAGGGACGGCAGGCGGACCGGGGAGCTGTTTTTT
cdr3_aa: CASTRDGRRTGELFF

d_call: TRBD1
v_call: TRBV28
clone_size: NA
j_call: TRBJ2-1
cdr3_length: 15
cdr3_nt: TGTGCCAGCAGATCTGACAGGGGCGCCTACAATGAGCAGTTCTTC
cdr3_aa: CASRSDRGAYNEQFF

d_call: TRBD2
v_call: TRBV4-1
clone_size: NA
j_call: TRBJ2-3
cdr3_length: 17
cdr3_nt: TGCGCCAGCAGCCAATCCCAAACGGGGGGGAACACAGATACGCAGTATTTT
cdr3_aa: CASSQSQTGGNTDTQYF

d_call: NA
v_call: TRBV7-7
clone_size: NA
j_call: TRBJ2-1
cdr3_length: 13
cdr3_nt: TGTGCTAGCAGCTTAGACAGGTACAATGAGCAGTTCTTC
cdr3_aa: CASSLDRYNEQFF

d_call: NA
v_call: TRBV9
clone_size: NA
j_call: TRBJ2-1
cdr3_length: 14
cdr3_nt: TGTGCCAGCAGCGTAGATGGACAACTCAATGAGCAGTTCTTC
cdr3_aa: CASSVDGQLNEQFF

d_call: NA
v_call: TRBV27
clone_size: NA
j_call: TRBJ1-1
cdr3_length: 13
cdr3_nt: TGTGCCAGCAGTTTATTTCGGGAGACTGAAGCTTTCTTT
cdr3_aa: CASSLFRETEAFF

d_call: NA
v_call: TRBV7-9
clone_size: NA
j_call: TRBJ2-7
cdr3_length: 15
cdr3_nt: TGTGCCAGCAGCTTTAGTATGGGACTGCGGTATGAGCAGTACTTC
cdr3_aa: CASSFSMGLRYEQYF

d_call: NA
v_call: TRBV25-1
clone_size: NA
j_call: TRBJ1-2
cdr3_length: 13
cdr3_nt: TGTGCCAGCAGCAGTGCCCCTAACTATGGCTACACCTTC
cdr3_aa: CASSSAPNYGYTF

d_call: NA
v_call: TRBV27
clone_size: NA
j_call: TRBJ2-7
cdr3_length: 13
cdr3_nt: TGTGCCAGCAGTTTACGAGGCGCATCCGAGCAGTACTTC
cdr3_aa: CASSLRGASEQYF

d_call: NA
v_call: TRBV19
clone_size: few
j_call: TRBJ1-4
cdr3_length: 14
cdr3_nt: TGTGCCAGTAGTGGGTGGCAGCCTAATGAAAAACTGTTTTTT
cdr3_aa: CASSGWQPNEKLFF

d_call: NA
v_call: TRBV5-6
clone_size: NA
j_call: TRBJ2-6
cdr3_length: 15
cdr3_nt: TGTGCCAGCAGCTCCCCTAACTCTGGTGCCAACGTCCTGACTTTC
cdr3_aa: CASSSPNSGANVLTF

d_call: TRBD1
v_call: TRBV7-6
clone_size: NA
j_call: TRBJ2-5
cdr3_length: 14
cdr3_nt: TGTGCCAGCAGCTCCCGACAGGGGAGAAGTACCCAGTACTTC
cdr3_aa: CASSSRQGRSTQYF

d_call: TRBD1
v_call: TRBV18
clone_size: NA
j_call: TRBJ2-7
cdr3_length: 14
cdr3_nt: TGTGCCAGCTCACCAACGACAGGGCAAACTGAGCAGTACTTC
cdr3_aa: CASSPTTGQTEQYF

d_call: NA
v_call: TRBV5-5
clone_size: NA
j_call: TRBJ1-1
cdr3_length: 14
cdr3_nt: TGTGCCAGCAGCTTGGCAGCAGGGGCCACTGAAGCTTTCTTT
cdr3_aa: CASSLAAGATEAFF

d_call: NA
v_call: TRBV5-1
clone_size: NA
j_call: TRBJ2-3
cdr3_length: 12
cdr3_nt: TGCGCCAGTTCGGATAGCGCAGATACGCAGTATTTT
cdr3_aa: CASSDSADTQYF

d_call: TRBD1
v_call: TRBV6-6
clone_size: NA
j_call: TRBJ1-5
cdr3_length: 14
cdr3_nt: TGTGCCAGCAGTTACGACAGGGCCACAGATACGCAGCATTTT
cdr3_aa: CASSYDRATDTQHF